A selection of T cell receptor beta chains follows, all from one sample in a study of T cell responses to AZD1222 COVID-19 vaccine. Repertoires were generated with immunoSEQ multiplex PCR, while TCRdb's copy carries only in-frame clones and drops some. Of 150,000 to 200,000 clones in the sample, 85% to 95% are singletons; the top ten hold about 0.6%. Sequencing was performed on peripheral blood, taken on day 0 of AZD1222 vaccination. These receptors were collected from an adult in good health. CDR3s include the opening cysteine and the closing phenylalanine or tryptophan. D genes are given only for firm matches. Part of the rows lack a size; the others show once, few, many or a class for expanded clones.

D: .; V: TRBV6-1; size: .; J: TRBJ1-3; DNA: TGTGCCAGCAGTGAATCGGACGGAAACACCATATATTTT; CDR3: CASSESDGNTIYF
D: TRBD1; V: TRBV25-1; size: .; J: TRBJ2-1; DNA: TGTGCCAGCTCATCGGATGGGGACAGGGTTTACAATGAGCAGTTCTTC; CDR3: CASSSDGDRVYNEQFF
D: .; V: TRBV19; size: .; J: TRBJ1-5; DNA: TGTGCCAGTAGCCTAGCGGGGGTAAATTCCAATCAGCCCCAGCATTTT; CDR3: CASSLAGVNSNQPQHF
D: .; V: TRBV9; size: .; J: TRBJ1-3; DNA: TGTGCCAGCAGCGGGGACGCCTTCGGTGGAAACACCATATATTTT; CDR3: CASSGDAFGGNTIYF
D: TRBD1; V: TRBV5-1; size: .; J: TRBJ1-2; DNA: TGCGCCACCCCGGACAGGGACGGGTACGGCTACACCTTC; CDR3: CATPDRDGYGYTF
D: TRBD1; V: TRBV3-1/TRBV3-2; size: .; J: TRBJ1-2; DNA: TGTGCCAGCAGCCAAGAGGGACAGGGGGTTTATGGCTACACCTTC; CDR3: CASSQEGQGVYGYTF
D: TRBD2; V: TRBV29-1; size: .; J: TRBJ2-3; DNA: TGCAGCGTTACACAGGGAGGTGGGACTAGTGGCACAGATACGCAGTATTTT; CDR3: CSVTQGGGTSGTDTQYF
D: .; V: TRBV27; size: .; J: TRBJ2-1; DNA: TGTGCCAGCCGCGAAGGGCTGCGGTCCTACAATGAGCAGTTCTTC; CDR3: CASREGLRSYNEQFF
D: .; V: TRBV25-1; size: .; J: TRBJ1-6; DNA: TGTGCCAGCAGTTCCTCCGCCGGGGCAATCTCCTATAATTCACCCCTCCACTTT; CDR3: CASSSSAGAISYNSPLHF
D: .; V: TRBV10-1; size: .; J: TRBJ1-1; DNA: TGCGCCAGCAGTGAATCCGGCAGAACCTGGGAAGCTTTCTTT; CDR3: CASSESGRTWEAFF
D: .; V: TRBV5-4; size: once; J: TRBJ1-1; DNA: TGTGCCAGCAGCTTGGAATGGGATAACACTGAAGCTTTCTTT; CDR3: CASSLEWDNTEAFF
D: .; V: TRBV5-1; size: once; J: TRBJ2-5; DNA: TGCGCCAGCAGCTTGTTCTCCAAAGAGACCCAGTACTTC; CDR3: CASSLFSKETQYF
D: .; V: TRBV11-2; size: .; J: TRBJ2-2; DNA: TGTGCCAGCATCCACTTTTTAGGCGGGGAGCTGTTTTTT; CDR3: CASIHFLGGELFF
D: TRBD1; V: TRBV6-5; size: .; J: TRBJ1-2; DNA: TGTGCCAGCAGTTACTGGACAGGGGGCTATGGCTACACCTTC; CDR3: CASSYWTGGYGYTF
D: .; V: TRBV5-1; size: .; J: TRBJ2-2; DNA: TGCGCCAGCAGCTCGATAGGGGAACGCACCGGGGAGCTGTTTTTT; CDR3: CASSSIGERTGELFF
D: TRBD2; V: TRBV24-1; size: few; J: TRBJ2-1; DNA: TGTGCCACCAGTGATTCCACACTAGCGGGAGGGCCCAATGAGCAGTTCTTC; CDR3: CATSDSTLAGGPNEQFF
D: .; V: TRBV5-1; size: .; J: TRBJ1-1; DNA: TGCGCCAGCAGCTTCTCTGGGGGGTCTGGCACTGAAGCTTTCTTT; CDR3: CASSFSGGSGTEAFF
D: TRBD1; V: TRBV7-8; size: .; J: TRBJ1-4; DNA: TGTGCCAGCAAAAACAGGGGTGATGAAAAACTGTTTTTT; CDR3: CASKNRGDEKLFF
D: .; V: TRBV5-1; size: .; J: TRBJ1-1; DNA: TGCGCCAGCAGCCCAAAGGGGACCGACACTGAAGCTTTCTTT; CDR3: CASSPKGTDTEAFF
D: TRBD1; V: TRBV12-3/TRBV12-4; size: once; J: TRBJ2-7; DNA: TGTGCCAGCAGTCCGGACAGGCACGGGCAGTACTTC; CDR3: CASSPDRHGQYF
D: TRBD2; V: TRBV5-1; size: .; J: TRBJ2-1; DNA: TGCGCCAGCACCCCGGGAGGCTACAATGAGCAGTTCTTC; CDR3: CASTPGGYNEQFF
D: .; V: TRBV6-5; size: .; J: TRBJ1-5; DNA: TGTGCCAGCACCCAGGGGTGGGGGGCTAATCAGCCCCAGCATTTT; CDR3: CASTQGWGANQPQHF
D: .; V: TRBV3-1/TRBV3-2; size: .; J: TRBJ2-1; DNA: TGTGCCAGCAGCTTTAAGAATGAGCAGTTCTTC; CDR3: CASSFKNEQFF
D: .; V: TRBV20-1; size: .; J: TRBJ2-4; DNA: TGCAGTGCTAGTCGGGGCAGGGACATTCAGTACTTC; CDR3: CSASRGRDIQYF
D: TRBD1; V: TRBV5-1; size: .; J: TRBJ2-7; DNA: TGCGCCAGCAGCTTAGACAGGGGGAGACGCTACGAGCAGTACTTC; CDR3: CASSLDRGRRYEQYF
D: .; V: TRBV30; size: .; J: TRBJ1-1; DNA: TGTGCCTGGAGTGGAGGTAACACTGAAGCTTTCTTT; CDR3: CAWSGGNTEAFF
D: .; V: TRBV19; size: .; J: TRBJ1-1; DNA: TGTGCCAGTAGTATAGATTTGGGCAATGAAGCTTTCTTT; CDR3: CASSIDLGNEAFF
D: .; V: TRBV5-1; size: .; J: TRBJ1-1; DNA: TGCGCCAGCAGCCCCACAGGAGGTGGGGAGGCTGAAGCTTTCTTT; CDR3: CASSPTGGGEAEAFF
D: TRBD2; V: TRBV3-1/TRBV3-2; size: .; J: TRBJ2-5; DNA: TGTGCCAGCAGCCCCCGTGGCGGGAGGGCCAGGGTCGAGACCCAGTACTTC; CDR3: CASSPRGGRARVETQYF
D: TRBD2; V: TRBV5-1; size: .; J: TRBJ2-7; DNA: TGCGCCAGCAGCTTGGTGGCTAGCGGGAGTAGGTCCTACGAGCAGTACTTC; CDR3: CASSLVASGSRSYEQYF
D: .; V: TRBV19; size: .; J: TRBJ2-1; DNA: TGTGCCAGTAGTATGAGGACTTCAGATGAGCAGTTCTTC; CDR3: CASSMRTSDEQFF
D: .; V: TRBV5-1; size: .; J: TRBJ2-3; DNA: TGCGCCAGCAGCTTAGGGGTTACTAGCACAGATACGCAGTATTTT; CDR3: CASSLGVTSTDTQYF
D: TRBD1; V: TRBV6-1; size: .; J: TRBJ1-6; DNA: TGTGCCAGCACGAGGGACAGAGACTCACCCCTCCACTTT; CDR3: CASTRDRDSPLHF
D: .; V: TRBV18; size: .; J: TRBJ2-2; DNA: TGTGCCAGCTCACCGATAACCGGGACACTTAACACCGGGGAGCTGTTTTTT; CDR3: CASSPITGTLNTGELFF
D: .; V: TRBV5-1; size: .; J: TRBJ2-7; DNA: TGCGCCAGCAGCTTCGAACCAGGACGAACCTACGAGCAGTACTTC; CDR3: CASSFEPGRTYEQYF
D: .; V: TRBV27; size: .; J: TRBJ2-3; DNA: TGTGCCACCATCAAAGGACAGACCTGGTTT; CDR3: CATIKGQTWF
D: .; V: TRBV2; size: .; J: TRBJ2-1; DNA: TGTGCCGGGACGCTGGCCCTTAATGAGCAGTTCTTC; CDR3: CAGTLALNEQFF
D: .; V: TRBV28; size: .; J: TRBJ2-2; DNA: TGTGCCAGCAGTTTAGAGGACACTTTCACCGGGGAGCTGTTTTTT; CDR3: CASSLEDTFTGELFF
D: .; V: TRBV30; size: .; J: TRBJ1-3; DNA: TGTGCCTGGAGTATTGAGACTAACTCTGGAAACACCATATATTTT; CDR3: CAWSIETNSGNTIYF
D: .; V: TRBV4-1; size: .; J: TRBJ1-2; DNA: TGCGCCAGCAGCCAACCCGCGTCCGTCCCCCGCGGCTACACCTTC; CDR3: CASSQPASVPRGYTF